This T cell receptor beta chain was profiled in a study of blood T cells in healthy people across ages. This clonotype was found a few times. The V segment lost 3 bases and the J segment 1 base; nucleotides outside the gene matches: 6. CDR1 and CDR2 (germline): LGHDT, YNNKEL (reference sequence). The CDR3 has 15 residues. Through a sample-barcoded 5' primer and a J-beta primer mix, a second PCR was run for roughly 6 to 11 cycles. Each CDR3 protein gets one entry after TCRdb re-called the 5' RACE reads with MiXCR. The table records about 1.5 million distinct CDR3 sequences, about 40% of them present only once.

The sample taken for sequencing was blood. The chain recombines TRBV3-1 with TRBJ2-7, with 7 bases that match TRBD1. The clonotype comes from a woman between 18 and 29 years old in good health. The CDR3 reads CASSQKETGSYEQYF. Here the CDR3 DNA reads TGTGCCAGCAGCCAGAAGGAGACAGGGTCCTACGAGCAGTACTTC.